This T cell receptor beta chain was sequenced during a study of monozygotic twins with inflammatory bowel disease. TCRdb reanalyzed the 5' RACE reads, giving one entry per CDR3 protein sequence and no DNA. In all, the sample yields some 400,000 distinct CDR3 sequences. Germline V lookup: CDR1 KGHDR, CDR2 SFDVKD. CDR3 size: 15 residues. Overall study findings and caveats: Neither one strong signal nor one clonotype associated with IBD was supported.

Remarks on this clonotype: Its antigen remains unidentified.

This sequence joins TRBV24-1 and TRBJ2-2; TCRdb designates TRBD1, a call that cannot be tested without DNA. This TCR derives from a human donor with ulcerative colitis or Crohn's disease, or a healthy co-twin of an affected twin (not recorded which). What was sequenced was blood. CDR3 loop: CATSVDRKNTGELFF.